This TCR beta chain was identified in a study of T cell clonality in common variable immunodeficiency. This clone appeared many times. Its antigen remains unidentified. Patients and controls were mostly of Caucasian heritage. Some clones are missing from TCRdb's copy, which holds only in-frame ones; the method was immunoSEQ multiplex PCR. There are 35,000 to 50,000 clones in the sample, none observed a single time. Study-level findings and limits: CVID subjects showed higher TCRbeta clonality than healthy controls. Fewer deletions and N-nucleotide insertions were reportedly seen in common variable immunodeficiency TCR beta sequences. CVID patient heterogeneity limited repertoire-clinical complication correlations.

The sequenced sample consisted of peripheral blood mononuclear cells. This TCR was recovered from a person aged 18 to 69 in good health.

CDR3 in amino acids: CSAPRTSGVNNEQFF. The DNA read from the CDR3 is TGCAGTGCTCCGCGGACTAGCGGGGTGAACAATGAG. The V call is TRBV20-1, the J call TRBJ2-1, with 12 bases matching TRBD2. The read gets to within 3 residues of the CDR3 end, and the germline J gene fills in the rest. This CDR3 has 15 amino acids. Germline V gene data show CDR1 as DFQATT and CDR2 as SNEGSKA (reference sequence). V gave up 5 bases and J gave up 5 bases; unmatched junction bases: 7.